A single sample is the source of the 28 T cell receptor beta chains below, sequenced in a study of CD8+CD57+ T cells in acquired aplastic anemia. Whoever was chosen for sequencing had shown CD8+CD57+ cell expansion by flow cytometry. Profiling of TCR beta VDJ combinations and CDR3 sequences used genomic DNA as template. MiXCR, run by TCRdb on the reads, gives a single entry per CDR3 protein. The profile covers some 170,000 distinct CDR3 sequences, with 45% to 55% appearing a single time and 0.85% to 1.2% taken by the ten largest. Material for sequencing was sorted CD4+, CD8+, or CD8+CD57+ T cells (not recorded which) from PBMCs. The origin of the receptors is a human donor with aplastic anemia.

This clonotype occurred once. The chain joins TRBV9 to TRBJ2-7; D might be TRBD1 or TRBD2, each matching 6 bases. CDR1 SGDLS and CDR2 YYNGEE come from the germline V gene. Trimming took 0 bases from V and 6 from J, leaving 13 bases between them. There are 14 residues in the CDR3. CDR3 loop: CASSVGVGGPEQYF. The DNA of the CDR3 is TGTGCCAGCAGCGTAGGAGTAGGGGGGCCCGAGCAGTACTTC.

The table lists this clonotype with many counts. The chain recombines TRBV7-6 with TRBJ2-3, with D possibly matching TRBD2 (5 bases). Trimming took 1 base from V and 2 from J, leaving 22 bases between them. The germline gives CDR1 SGHVS, CDR2 FNYEAQ. This CDR3 has 19 residues. CDR3 sequence reads: CASSLGPAVPHPTTDTQYF. CDR3 nucleotide sequence: TGTGCCAGCAGCTTAGGCCCAGCGGTGCCCCACCCCACCACAGATACGCAGTATTTT. The whole variable domain, filled in from reference TRBV7-6 and TRBJ2-3, reads GAGVSQSPRYKVTKRGQDVALRCDPISGHVSLYWYRQALGQGPEFLTYFNYEAQQDKSGLPNDRFSAERPEGSISTLTIQRTEQRDSAMYRCASSLGPAVPHPTTDTQYFGPGTRLTVL.

The rearrangement uses TRBV2 and TRBJ1-1, with 12 nucleotides matching TRBD1. The CDR3 sequence is 14 residues long. V lost 10 bases to trimming and J lost 5 bases; unmatched junction nucleotides: 8. Germline V gene data show CDR1 as SNHLY and CDR2 as FYNNEI. The CDR3 nucleotides are TGTGCCATCCACCGGGACAGGGGGCCAACTGAAGCTTTCTTT. Encoded protein: CAIHRDRGPTEAFF.

The chain carries TRBV10-3 and TRBJ2-4; a possible D gene is TRBD1 (6 bases). This CDR3 has 14 amino acids. Germline lookup yields CDR1 ENHRY and CDR2 SYGVKD. V lost 3 bases and J 5 bases, leaving 11 bases between the germline ends. The CDR3 nucleotides read TGTGCCATCAGTGAAGGGAACAGGGAAAACATTCAGTACTTC. This translates into CAISEGNRENIQYF.

The rearrangement links TRBV19 to TRBJ1-2; a weak D match, TRBD1 (6 bases). The CDR3 is made up of 13 amino acids. V shed 3 bases and J shed 5 bases, with 10 bases lying between them. The germline gives CDR1 LNHDA, CDR2 SQIVND (reference sequence). The CDR3 DNA sequence: TGTGCCAGTAGTATTAGACAGGCTTATGGCTACACCTTC. Encoded protein: CASSIRQAYGYTF.

This clonotype has at least ten counts. The chain employs TRBV6-2 or TRBV6-3 and TRBJ2-1; no reliable D call. The CDR3 is made up of 12 amino acids. The germline CDR1 and CDR2 sequences are MNHEY and SVGEGT. Trimming took 2 bases from V and 9 from J, leaving 8 bases between them. The CDR3 DNA follows: TGTGCCAGCAGTTACGACCGAGGTGAGCAGTTCTTC. This translates into CASSYDRGEQFF.

This clonotype was recorded at least ten times. The CDR3 DNA is TGTGCCAGCACCCCCGGACAGTATAGCAATCAGCCCCAGCATTTT. Translation gives CASTPGQYSNQPQHF. This chain uses TRBV6-1 with TRBJ1-5; the D gene is possibly TRBD1 (6 bases). The CDR3 is made up of 15 amino acids. In germline, CDR1 is MNHNS, CDR2 SASEGT. The V gene lost 7 bases and the J gene lost 0 bases, with 13 bases spanning the gap.

This clonotype was seen a few times. V and J are TRBV27 and TRBJ1-4, with D uncertain. There are 13 residues in the CDR3. The ends were cut back, 4 bases at V and 6 bases at J, with 9 bases in the middle. The germline V gene has CDR1 MNHEY and CDR2 SMNVEV (reference sequence). The CDR3 DNA is TGTGCCAGCAGTTCGGGAAACCATGAAAAACTGTTTTTT. It encodes CASSSGNHEKLFF.

This clonotype was detected only once. One base away lies a much larger clone, so this may be a sequencing read error. J is TRBJ1-3 and V is TRBV11-1; no firm D call. Germline values: CDR1 SGHAT, CDR2 FQDESV (reference sequence). The ends were cut back, 1 base at V and 4 bases at J, with 23 bases in the middle. The CDR3 consists of 19 residues. In nucleotides, the CDR3 is TGTGCCAGCAGCTTAGGGAGGGAACCACGATTACTGAGAGGAAACACCATATATTTT. Encoded protein: CASSLGREPRLLRGNTIYF.

The chain links TRBV20-1 to TRBJ2-7; D is ambiguous. TRBJ2-5 explains the end of the DNA better; the J call may be wrong. Per the germline V gene, CDR1 is DFQATT and CDR2 is SNEGSKA (reference sequence). The CDR3 sequence is 12 residues long. CDR3 loop: CSARWASETQYF. CDR3 in DNA: TGCAGTGCTAGATGGGCCAGTGAGACCCAGTACTTC.

This chain joins TRBV7-8 and TRBJ2-7; the D gene is possibly TRBD2 (6 bases). Germline V gene lookup returns CDR1 SGHVS and CDR2 FQNEAQ. V was cut by 3 bases and J by 5 bases, with 17 bases left in between. The CDR3 sequence is 15 residues long. The CDR3 spells CASSLRRDLGHEQYF. The CDR3 DNA sequence: TGTGCCAGCAGCTTGAGGCGGGACCTAGGCCACGAGCAGTACTTC.

This clonotype was seen ten or more times. J is TRBJ2-3 and V is TRBV14, with D perhaps matching TRBD1 or TRBD2 (5 bases each). V was trimmed by 0 bases and J by 2 bases, leaving 18 bases between them. This CDR3 is 18 amino acids long. Per the germline V gene, CDR1 is SGHDN and CDR2 is FVKESK. The CDR3 reads CASSQDNGTPLPTDTQYF. For the CDR3, the DNA is TGTGCCAGCAGCCAAGATAACGGGACCCCACTCCCCACAGATACGCAGTATTTT.

This clonotype came up once. The J gene is TRBJ1-3, the V gene TRBV10-3; D may be TRBD1 (6 bases). In germline, CDR1 is ENHRY, CDR2 SYGVKD. V gave up 4 bases and J gave up 0 bases, with 7 bases separating them. The CDR3 is made up of 14 amino acids. The CDR3 here is CAISGDTSGNTIYF. In nucleotides, the CDR3 is TGTGCCATCAGTGGGGACACCTCTGGAAACACCATATATTTT.

The chain combines TRBV14 with TRBJ2-7, with D possibly being TRBD2 (5 bases). V was trimmed by 3 bases and J by 6 bases, leaving 9 bases between them. CDR3 length equals 12 residues. The germline CDR1 and CDR2 sequences are SGHDN and FVKESK. As DNA, the CDR3 is TGTGCCAGCAGCCAGAGGGCATTCGAGCAGTACTTC. Its protein is CASSQRAFEQYF.

The CDR3 DNA sequence: TGTGCCAGCAGTTTATGGGAGGGGGCTCCTGGGGCCAACGTCCTGACTTTC. Translating gives CASSLWEGAPGANVLTF. The chain employs TRBV27 and TRBJ2-6; D is tentatively TRBD1 or TRBD2 (7 bases each). This CDR3 has 17 residues. Germline V CDR1 and CDR2: MNHEY, SMNVEV (reference sequence). V lost 1 base and J 2 bases, leaving 12 bases between the germline ends.

This clonotype occurred once. The chain links TRBV19 to TRBJ1-5; unclear D gene. Germline V CDR1 and CDR2: LNHDA, SQIVND (reference sequence). V lost 6 bases and J lost 3, with 15 bases in between. There are 15 residues in the CDR3. The CDR3 region is CASSPTSGNNQPQHF. The CDR3 region has the DNA TGTGCCAGTAGCCCCACGTCGGGTAACAATCAGCCCCAGCATTTT.

This clonotype was observed a few times. The junction departs from the called germline gene at one end, perhaps through a read error. The rearrangement uses TRBV9 and TRBJ1-6, with 10 bases fitting TRBD1. The CDR3 is 15 residues long. The germline CDR1 and CDR2 sequences are SGDLS and YYNGEE. CDR3 loop: CASSDGTGERVALHF. DNA for the CDR3: TGCGCCAGCAGCGATGGGACAGGGGAGCGAGTGGCCCTCCACTTT. The complete variable domain, with remaining parts taken from reference TRBV9 and TRBJ1-6, reads DSGVTQTPKHLITATGQRVTLRCSPRSGDLSVYWYQQSLDQGLQFLIQYYNGEERAKGNILERFSAQQFPDLHSELNLSSLELGDSALYFCASSDGTGERVALHFGNGTRLTVT.

This clonotype has ten or more counts. The gene calls are TRBV7-2 and TRBJ2-1; D is perhaps TRBD2 (5 bases). Trimming cost V 4 bases and J 4 bases, with 11 bases left between them. From germline, CDR1 is SGHTA and CDR2 FQGNSA. The CDR3 runs 14 residues. The CDR3: CASSSPGDYNEQFF. CDR3 bases: TGTGCCAGCAGCTCACCCGGGGATTACAATGAGCAGTTCTTC.

This chain connects TRBV12-3 or TRBV12-4 to TRBJ1-6; possible D gene TRBD1, 6 bases. V was trimmed by 6 bases and J by 7 bases, leaving 10 bases between them. This CDR3 contains 13 residues. For the CDR3, the DNA is TGTGCCAGCAGCCAAGGACAGAATTCACCCCTCCACTTT. It yields the protein CASSQGQNSPLHF.

The gene calls are TRBV29-1 and TRBJ2-7; 8 bases fit TRBD1. V dropped 3 bases and J dropped 3; count of bases not matched to a gene: 1. The CDR3 loop spans 12 amino acids. The germline V gene has CDR1 SQVTM and CDR2 ANQGSEA. The CDR3: CSVDGTGYEQYF. CDR3 nucleotide sequence: TGCAGCGTTGACGGGACAGGCTACGAGCAGTACTTC.

In its sample, this clonotype was seen a few times. This clone may be a read error of a much larger clone one base away. The chain is built from TRBV25-1 and TRBJ2-2, with 7 bases that match TRBD2. CDR1 and CDR2 (germline): MGHDK, SYGVNS. The CDR3 has 13 residues. In DNA form, the CDR3 reads TGCGTCAGCAGCTGGGGGGGTACCGGGGAGCTGTTTTTT. It is translated as CVSSWGGTGELFF.

V gene TRBV5-4 combines with J gene TRBJ2-3, with D unclear. The ends were cut back, 2 bases at V and 5 bases at J, with 9 bases in the middle. Germline values: CDR1 SGHNT, CDR2 YYREEE (reference sequence). This CDR3 comprises 13 residues. As DNA, the CDR3 is TGTGCCAGCAGCTTCGGAGCCCAAGATACGCAGTATTTT. It codes for CASSFGAQDTQYF.

The rearrangement uses TRBV29-1 and TRBJ2-3; D is possibly TRBD2 (5 bases). This CDR3 is built from 15 residues. Germline CDR1 reads SQVTM; CDR2 reads ANQGSEA. Trimming left V 1 base short and J 0 bases short, with 11 bases between. The CDR3 loop reads CSVEGSAVSTDTQYF. The CDR3 DNA is TGCAGCGTTGAAGGTAGCGCGGTCAGCACAGATACGCAGTATTTT.

Written as DNA, the CDR3 is TGTGCCAGCAGAACACAGGGGGCGAAGAGAAATGAGCAGTTCTTC. Translation: CASRTQGAKRNEQFF. The V gene is TRBV28, the J gene TRBJ2-1; TRBD1 aligns across 9 bases. After removal of 6 bases from V and 7 bases from J, the junction contained 10 bases not matched to a gene. This CDR3 has 15 residues. The germline CDR1 and CDR2 sequences are MDHEN and SYDVKM.

The chain employs TRBV20-1 and TRBJ2-7; 13 nucleotides line up with TRBD2. Trimming at V came to 4 bases and at J to 4 bases, leaving 7 bases not matched to a gene. CDR3 length: 15 residues. The V gene's germline CDR1 is DFQATT and CDR2 SNEGSKA (reference sequence). The CDR3 DNA follows: TGCAGTGCTACGGGGACTAGCGGGGTCCCGTACGAGCAGTACTTC. Its protein is CSATGTSGVPYEQYF.

V gene TRBV24-1 combines with J gene TRBJ2-2, with D perhaps assigned TRBD1 or TRBD2 (7 bases each). The CDR3 runs to 16 residues. Germline loops: CDR1 KGHDR, CDR2 SFDVKD. V was clipped by 5 bases and J by 0 bases, with 12 bases between them. The CDR3 sequence is CATSGEGTANTGELFF. The CDR3 DNA reads as TGTGCCACCAGTGGGGAGGGGACAGCGAACACCGGGGAGCTGTTTTTT.

V gene TRBV10-3 combines with J gene TRBJ2-7; TRBD1 agrees at 8 bases. Germline trimming cut 10 bases from V and 4 bases from J; bases unmatched to any gene: 6. This CDR3 has 12 residues. CDR1 and CDR2 (germline): ENHRY, SYGVKD. CDR3 coding DNA: TGTGCCACGGGACAGGCGACATACGAGCAGTACTTC. Translating gives CATGQATYEQYF.

This clonotype was counted only a few times. The chain carries TRBV6-2 or TRBV6-3 and TRBJ1-1; unclear D gene. The CDR3 is 14 amino acids. Germline CDR1 reads MNHEY; CDR2 reads SVGEGT. V lost 5 bases and J lost 1, with 11 bases in between. CDR3 sequence: CASSPTTENTEAFF. CDR3 DNA sequence: TGTGCCAGCAGTCCCACAACAGAGAACACTGAAGCTTTCTTT.